The next 32 T cell receptor beta chains were all read from a single sample in a study of siplizumab effects on memory and regulatory T cells. This table comes from immunoSEQ multiplex PCR, and its TCRdb copy is limited to in-frame clones, with some not included. This table has 75,000 to 100,000 clones, 85% to 95% appearing once. The sequencing sample was made of non-Treg CD4+ T cells sorted from blood. The receptors were gathered from a human donor in good health.

The chain employs TRBV7-8 and TRBJ1-1, with D tentatively TRBD1 (6 bases). The germline gives CDR1 SGHVS, CDR2 FQNEAQ. This CDR3 is 20 amino acids long. V was trimmed by 4 bases and J by 0 bases, leaving 27 bases between them. This CDR3 is CASSYSTRLRGRSMNTEAFF. In DNA, the CDR3 is TGTGCCAGCAGCTACTCTACGAGGTTGCGGGGGCGATCTATGAACACTGAAGCTTTCTTT. Drawing the rest from reference TRBV7-8 and TRBJ1-1, the complete variable domain is GAGVSQSPRYKVAKRGQDVALRCDPISGHVSLFWYQQALGQGPEFLTYFQNEAQLDKSGLPSDRFFAERPEGSVSTLKIQRTQQEDSAVYLCASSYSTRLRGRSMNTEAFFGQGTRLTVV.

The DNA of the CDR3 is TGTGCCAGCAGCTTATCATTCCTCCGAAAAAAGACAGGGAGGAATGAGCAGTTCTTC. This sequence encodes CASSLSFLRKKTGRNEQFF. This rearrangement joins TRBV11-1 to TRBJ2-1; perhaps TRBD1 as D (7 bases). In germline, CDR1 is SGHAT, CDR2 FQDESV (reference sequence). V was shortened by 2 bases and J by 7 bases, with 27 bases between the two germline ends. The CDR3 is made up of 19 amino acids.

CDR3 protein: CASSLRSTEVYNEQFF. For the CDR3, the DNA is TGCGCCAGCAGCTTGCGGTCTACAGAGGTCTACAATGAGCAGTTCTTC. This chain joins TRBV5-1 and TRBJ2-1; no firm D call. With 1 base removed from V and 3 bases from J, the gap between germline ends came to 14 bases. This CDR3 comprises 16 residues. Germline V lookup: CDR1 SGHRS, CDR2 YFSETQ.

This clone showed up just once. V gene TRBV28 combines with J gene TRBJ2-7; D could derive from TRBD1 or TRBD2 (5 bases each). The CDR3 is made up of 14 amino acids. The germline V gene encodes CDR1 MDHEN and CDR2 SYDVKM. Trimming cost V 6 bases and J 4 bases, with 16 bases left between them. The CDR3 sequence is CASRNGGTLYEQYF. DNA for the CDR3: TGTGCCAGCAGGAATGGGGGAACTTTATACGAGCAGTACTTC.

V and J are TRBV27 and TRBJ1-6; D is undetermined. Germline-derived CDR1 and CDR2 are MNHEY and SMNVEV (reference sequence). The CDR3 consists of 16 residues. Trimming cost V 5 bases and J 8 bases, with 19 bases left between them. CDR3 nucleotide sequence: TGTGCCAGCAGTACCCGTAAGGTGTCAGTTGATTCACCCCTCCACTTT. Its protein is CASSTRKVSVDSPLHF.

V and J are TRBV5-1 and TRBJ1-1; weak D call: TRBD1 (5 bases). Germline CDR1 SGHRS, CDR2 YFSETQ. V lost 3 bases to trimming and J lost 6 bases, with 6 bases between them. This CDR3 is built from 11 residues. Written as DNA, the CDR3 is TGCGCCAGCAGCTGGGGGGCTGAAGCTTTCTTT. This gives the protein CASSWGAEAFF.

For the CDR3, the DNA is TGTGCCTGGAGTGCGTACGGGACAGGGAGGGAAAAACTGTTTTTT. Amino acids: CAWSAYGTGREKLFF. The gene calls are TRBV30 and TRBJ1-4, with TRBD1 matching 9 bases. With V trimmed by 1 base and J by 8 bases, 8 bases remained unmatched. The germline V gene encodes CDR1 GTSNPN and CDR2 SVGIG (reference sequence). The CDR3 runs 15 residues.

The J gene is TRBJ2-1, the V gene TRBV15; D is perhaps TRBD2 (6 bases). There are 16 residues in the CDR3. Germline V gene data show CDR1 as LNHNV and CDR2 as YYDKDF (reference sequence). V gave up 1 base and J gave up 5 bases, with 15 bases separating them. The CDR3, as DNA: TGTGCCACCAGCAGAGGGGGACTGGCGGGGAACAATGAGCAGTTCTTC. Its translation: CATSRGGLAGNNEQFF. The whole variable domain, remainder taken from reference TRBV15 and TRBJ2-1, is DAMVIQNPRYQVTQFGKPVTLSCSQTLNHNVMYWYQQKSSQAPKLLFHYYDKDFNNEADTPDNFQSRRPNTSFCFLDIRSPGLGDTAMYLCATSRGGLAGNNEQFFGPGTRLTVL.

J is TRBJ2-3 and V is TRBV7-8, with a possible D match to TRBD2 (6 bases). V was cut by 3 bases and J by 0 bases, with 13 bases left in between. CDR1 and CDR2 (germline): SGHVS, FQNEAQ. This CDR3 has 16 amino acids. The CDR3 region is CASSLVGGLSTDTQYF. Written as DNA, the CDR3 is TGTGCCAGCAGCTTGGTGGGGGGACTGAGCACAGATACGCAGTATTTT.

The chain couples TRBV7-9 to TRBJ2-1; tentatively, D is TRBD1 (6 bases). V was pared by 7 bases and J by 8 bases, with 18 bases between. This CDR3 spans 14 amino acids. Germline values: CDR1 SEHNR, CDR2 FQNEAQ (reference sequence). This CDR3 reads CASIHLGARDEQFF. CDR3 DNA sequence: TGTGCCAGCATCCACTTGGGGGCGAGGGATGAGCAGTTCTTC.

A note on this clone: The sample has other DNA sequences that encode this CDR3 too. The chain joins TRBV5-1 to TRBJ1-3; 8 nucleotides line up with TRBD1. Germline-derived CDR1 and CDR2 are SGHRS and YFSETQ. The J segment lost 2 bases and the V segment lost 4 bases, leaving 2 bases of the junction unmatched. The CDR3 is 14 amino acids. This chain's CDR3 is CASSPDRAGNTIYF. CDR3 in DNA: TGCGCCAGCAGCCCGGACAGGGCTGGAAACACCATATATTTT.

V and J are TRBV30 and TRBJ1-2, with D unresolved. Deletions cut 0 bases from V and 7 bases from J, with 12 bases between. Germline assignment: CDR1 GTSNPN and CDR2 SVGIG (reference sequence). The CDR3 length is 13 residues. CDR3 sequence (DNA): TGTGCCTGGAGTGTAAGTGGGCGAGGTGGCTACACCTTC. This gives the protein CAWSVSGRGGYTF.

V gene TRBV6-1 combines with J gene TRBJ1-1; D remains ambiguous. The length of the CDR3 is 14 residues. Between the trimmed V and J ends, which lost 4 bases and 1 base, there was a span of 10 bases. Germline CDR1 is MNHNS and CDR2 is SASEGT. The CDR3 here is CASSAGRENTEAFF. CDR3 bases: TGTGCCAGCAGTGCCGGACGGGAGAACACTGAAGCTTTCTTT.

This chain joins TRBV6-6 and TRBJ1-2; D might be TRBD1 (6 bases). This CDR3 has 16 amino acids. Trimming left V 0 bases short and J 8 bases short, with 19 bases between. Germline assignment: CDR1 MNHNY and CDR2 SVGAGI (reference sequence). CDR3 residues: CASSYSASVYRDGYTF. CDR3 coding DNA: TGTGCCAGCAGTTACTCTGCGTCGGTGTACAGGGACGGCTACACCTTC.

The V and J genes are TRBV18 and TRBJ2-7; D is perhaps TRBD1 (6 bases). V was trimmed by 5 bases and J by 6 bases, leaving 17 bases between them. The CDR3 runs to 14 residues. Germline loops: CDR1 KGHSH, CDR2 LQKENI. The CDR3 DNA reads TGTGCCAGCTCAATTAGACAGGACTTCGGCGAGCAGTACTTC. Translated, it gives CASSIRQDFGEQYF.

In this sample, this clone turned up once. V usage is TRBV5-4 and J usage is TRBJ1-1; 10 bases line up with TRBD1. V shed 1 base, J shed 5 bases, and the junction held 5 bases outside the gene matches. Germline V gene lookup returns CDR1 SGHNT and CDR2 YYREEE (reference sequence). The CDR3 is 15 residues long. CDR3 in amino acids: CASSLWGQGLTEAFF. CDR3 bases: TGTGCCAGCAGCTTGTGGGGACAGGGGTTAACTGAAGCTTTCTTT. Looking up the rest from reference TRBV5-4 and TRBJ1-1 gives the full variable domain: ETGVTQSPTHLIKTRGQQVTLRCSSQSGHNTVSWYQQALGQGPQFIFQYYREEENGRGNFPPRFSGLQFPNYSSELNVNALELDDSALYLCASSLWGQGLTEAFFGQGTRLTVV.

The chain has TRBV11-2 and TRBJ1-1; D unclear. The ends were cut back, 5 bases at V and 9 bases at J, with 13 bases in the middle. CDR1 is SGHAT, CDR2 FQNNGV, per germline. This CDR3 is 12 amino acids long. This CDR3 reads CASSLDPGQAFF. The CDR3 bases are TGTGCCAGCAGCCTCGACCCTGGCCAAGCTTTCTTT.

Note on this clone: In the same sample, other DNA sequences code for this CDR3. V gene TRBV5-4 combines with J gene TRBJ2-5, with D unresolved. This CDR3 is built from 12 residues. CDR1 and CDR2 from the germline V gene are SGHNT and YYREEE (reference sequence). V shed 2 bases and J shed 2 bases, with 4 bases lying between them. CDR3 amino acids: CASSFPQETQYF. The DNA of the CDR3 is TGTGCCAGCAGCTTCCCACAAGAGACCCAGTACTTC.

The chain couples TRBV7-2 to TRBJ2-1; no definite D call. The CDR3 spans 15 residues. The germline V gene encodes CDR1 SGHTA and CDR2 FQGNSA. V lost 3 bases to trimming and J lost 4 bases, with 13 bases between them. CDR3 sequence: CASSFRKGPYNEQFF. In DNA, the CDR3 is TGTGCCAGCAGCTTTCGTAAAGGACCGTACAATGAGCAGTTCTTC.

CDR3 nucleotides: TGTGCCAGCACCCTCCACAGGTCCGGGGGGGCCGGGGGCTATGGCTACACCTTC. It is translated as CASTLHRSGGAGGYGYTF. The chain employs TRBV11-2 and TRBJ1-2, with D perhaps matching TRBD1 (6 bases). Trimming cost V 7 bases and J 4 bases, with 28 bases left between them. CDR1 and CDR2 (germline): SGHAT, FQNNGV. This CDR3 has 18 amino acids.

The rearrangement joins TRBV19 to TRBJ2-7; D unresolved. Germline CDR1 reads LNHDA; CDR2 reads SQIVND (reference sequence). CDR3 size: 15 residues. V gave up 7 bases and J gave up 4 bases, with 20 bases separating them. CDR3 in DNA: TGTGCCAGTACCGATCCAACCGTAGGGCGTTACGAGCAGTACTTC. This gives the protein CASTDPTVGRYEQYF.

The CDR3 bases are TGTGCCAGCAGCTCACTAGCGGGAGTGTCCGGGGAGCTGTTTTTT. Protein: CASSSLAGVSGELFF. This chain uses TRBV7-3 with TRBJ2-2; 11 nucleotides line up with TRBD2. V shed 4 bases and J 6 bases; nucleotides not matched to a gene: 4. Germline CDR1 reads SGHTA; CDR2 reads FQGTGA. This CDR3 spans 15 amino acids.

This rearrangement joins TRBV7-9 to TRBJ2-1; D is undetermined. CDR3 length equals 13 residues. V was pared by 1 base and J by 7 bases, with 8 bases between. In germline, CDR1 is SEHNR, CDR2 FQNEAQ (reference sequence). The CDR3 region has the DNA TGTGCCAGCAGCTTAGTCTTGGGAAATGAGCAGTTCTTC. It is translated as CASSLVLGNEQFF.

The DNA for the CDR3 is TGCGCCAGCAGTGATAGCGGGACGCCCAATGAGCAGTTCTTC. Residues: CASSDSGTPNEQFF. The V and J genes are TRBV10-1 and TRBJ2-1, with 8 bases aligning to TRBD2. The CDR3 loop spans 14 amino acids. V shed 3 bases, J shed 6 bases, and the junction held 4 bases outside the gene matches. Germline V gives CDR1 WNHNN, CDR2 SYGVQD (reference sequence).

The chain recombines TRBV29-1 with TRBJ2-3, with no clear D. This CDR3 comprises 15 residues. Germline values: CDR1 SQVTM, CDR2 ANQGSEA. V shed 0 bases and J shed 5 bases, with 15 bases lying between them. For the CDR3, the DNA is TGCAGCGTTGAAGAAGCGTTGGTTGGGGAAGATACGCAGTATTTT. It encodes CSVEEALVGEDTQYF.

The V and J genes are TRBV4-1 and TRBJ1-1; D is ambiguous. This CDR3 is 15 amino acids long. Trimming cost V 0 bases and J 5 bases, with 13 bases left between them. Per germline, CDR1 MGHRA and CDR2 YSYEKL. Here the CDR3 reads CASSQDDPGWTEAFF. The DNA for the CDR3 is TGCGCCAGCAGCCAAGATGATCCGGGGTGGACTGAAGCTTTCTTT.

The chain combines TRBV27 with TRBJ1-2; D is possibly TRBD1 (5 bases). Germline CDR1 and CDR2: MNHEY and SMNVEV (reference sequence). The CDR3 length is 17 residues. V was pared by 4 bases and J by 2 bases, with 20 bases between. The DNA for the CDR3 is TGTGCCAGCAGTTCCCAAGCGGCGGATCGGGGCAACTATGGCTACACCTTC. This codes for CASSSQAADRGNYGYTF.

The chain combines TRBV25-1 with TRBJ1-6, with a possible D match to TRBD1 (5 bases). Germline assignment: CDR1 MGHDK and CDR2 SYGVNS. V lost 6 bases and J lost 4, with 7 bases in between. This CDR3 is built from 13 residues. The CDR3 DNA follows: TGTGCCAGCAGAGGGGAGTATAATTCACCCCTCCACTTT. This codes for CASRGEYNSPLHF.

The rearrangement uses TRBV7-2 and TRBJ1-2; maybe TRBD1 (5 bases). The CDR3 sequence is 15 residues long. The germline V and J ends were trimmed by 2 bases and 8 bases, with 18 bases remaining between them. The germline V gene encodes CDR1 SGHTA and CDR2 FQGNSA. In nucleotides, the CDR3 is TGTGCCAGCAGCTTACAGGGTGCCGCTCCCCGGGGCTACACCTTC. It codes for CASSLQGAAPRGYTF.

This chain links TRBV5-1 with TRBJ2-1; 7 nucleotides match TRBD2. CDR1 and CDR2 (germline): SGHRS, YFSETQ. The CDR3 is 13 residues long. The V segment lost 3 bases and the J segment 9 bases; nucleotides outside the gene matches: 6. CDR3 region: CASSSRGGLEQFF. As DNA, the CDR3 is TGCGCCAGCAGCTCCCGGGGAGGGCTTGAGCAGTTCTTC.

As to this clone: Other DNA sequences in the same sample also yield this CDR3. The chain employs TRBV6-1 and TRBJ1-1, with a tentative D call TRBD1 (5 bases). This CDR3 spans 13 amino acids. V was pared by 6 bases and J by 12 bases, with 20 bases between. CDR1 MNHNS and CDR2 SASEGT come from the germline V gene. The CDR3: CASRKKDGTQTFF. The CDR3 DNA is TGTGCCAGCAGGAAAAAGGATGGGACCCAAACTTTCTTT.

CDR3 amino acids: CASSFGFGGVTYEQYF. Here the CDR3 DNA reads TGTGCCAGCAGTTTTGGATTTGGGGGGGTTACCTACGAGCAGTACTTC. This chain connects TRBV27 to TRBJ2-7, with 7 bases that match TRBD2. V shed 3 bases and J 2 bases; nucleotides not matched to a gene: 10. Germline CDR1 reads MNHEY; CDR2 reads SMNVEV (reference sequence). The CDR3 is 16 amino acids.